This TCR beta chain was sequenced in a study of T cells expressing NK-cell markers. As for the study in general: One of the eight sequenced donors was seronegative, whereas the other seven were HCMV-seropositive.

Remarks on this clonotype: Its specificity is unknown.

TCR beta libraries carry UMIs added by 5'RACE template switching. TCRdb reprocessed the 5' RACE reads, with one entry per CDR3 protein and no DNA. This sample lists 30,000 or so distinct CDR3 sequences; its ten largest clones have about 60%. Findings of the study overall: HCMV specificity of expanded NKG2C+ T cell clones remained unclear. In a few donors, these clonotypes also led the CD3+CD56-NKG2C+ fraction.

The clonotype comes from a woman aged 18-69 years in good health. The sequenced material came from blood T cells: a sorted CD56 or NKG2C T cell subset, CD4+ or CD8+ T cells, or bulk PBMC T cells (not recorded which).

This CDR3 is CASSPGGAMNTEAFF. This chain uses TRBV19 with TRBJ1-1; absent DNA, TCRdb's TRBD1 call cannot be checked. In germline, CDR1 is LNHDA, CDR2 SQIVND (reference sequence). The CDR3 length is 15 residues.